The 25 T cell receptor beta chains below come from one sample, sequenced in a study of regulatory T cells in long-lasting Graves disease. The time point here: newly diagnosed GD, antithyroid drugs for less than 3 months. With RNA extracted from PBMCs as input, the TCR library was made. Both iRepertoire HTBI primers and Arm-PCR of CDR3 regions were used to build the TCR beta libraries. TCRdb analysed the multiplex PCR reads with MiXCR anew, one entry per CDR3 protein. The sample carries roughly 500,000 distinct CDR3 sequences, roughly 13% recorded once. The same data also contributed to another study, on T cells in Graves' hyperthyroidism and ophthalmopathy.

The input for sequencing was peripheral blood mononuclear cells (PBMCs), taken at new diagnosis, from a patient treated with antithyroid drugs. These receptor sequences come from a man younger than 45 with Graves disease.

This clonotype was seen many times. V usage is TRBV12-3 or TRBV12-4 and J usage is TRBJ1-1; D remains unclear. V lost 7 bases and J 1 base, leaving 13 bases between the germline ends. The CDR3 is 14 amino acids. CDR3 region: CASTLNAPNTEAFF. The CDR3 bases are TGTGCCAGCACCCTGAACGCTCCGAACACTGAAGCTTTCTTT.

The table lists this clonotype with many counts. This sequence joins TRBV20-1 and TRBJ2-5, with a tentative D call TRBD2 (6 bases). Trimming left V 6 bases short and J 0 bases short, with 11 bases between. Germline lookup yields CDR1 DFQATT and CDR2 SNEGSKA (reference sequence). The CDR3 has 13 amino acids. The DNA of the CDR3 is TGCAGTGCCTCGCGGGGACACCAAGAGACCCAGTACTTC. Encoded protein: CSASRGHQETQYF.

CDR3 region: CASSGGGWETQYF. Written as DNA, the CDR3 is TGTGCCAGCAGTGGGGGGGGGTGGGAGACCCAGTACTTC. The V and J genes are TRBV2 and TRBJ2-5; 7 bases map to TRBD2. This CDR3 comprises 13 residues. V was pared by 4 bases and J by 5 bases, with 4 bases of the junction left unmatched. Germline loops: CDR1 SNHLY, CDR2 FYNNEI.

Concerning this clonotype: A much larger clone sits a single nucleotide away, making a read error possible. The gene calls are TRBV29-1 and TRBJ1-1, with D unclear. V gave up 6 bases and J gave up 0 bases, with 11 bases separating them. Germline V gene data show CDR1 as SQVTM and CDR2 as ANQGSEA. The CDR3 spans 13 residues. The CDR3 coding sequence is TGCAGCGTCCTGAGGGCCATGAACACTGAAGCTTTCTTT. It is translated as CSVLRAMNTEAFF.

The chain carries TRBV20-1 and TRBJ2-5; 8 bases are a match to TRBD2. CDR3 length: 15 residues. V shed 8 bases, J shed 3 bases, and the junction held 14 bases outside the gene matches. Looked up from germline, CDR1 is DFQATT and CDR2 is SNEGSKA (reference sequence). CDR3 in amino acids: CSLSSPAGAKETQYF. The CDR3 bases are TGCAGTCTTAGCAGCCCAGCGGGAGCCAAAGAGACCCAGTACTTC.

The chain carries TRBV19 and TRBJ2-7; 11 bases match TRBD2. With V trimmed by 5 bases and J by 3 bases, 6 bases remained unmatched. Germline lookup yields CDR1 LNHDA and CDR2 SQIVND (reference sequence). The CDR3 runs 15 residues. The CDR3 reads CASSAGTSGYYEQYF. The DNA of the CDR3 is TGTGCCAGTAGTGCGGGGACTAGCGGATACTACGAGCAGTACTTC.

V usage is TRBV12-3 or TRBV12-4 and J usage is TRBJ2-7; 8 bases fit TRBD1. The CDR3 is 14 residues long. With 3 bases clipped from V and 5 bases from J, the junction kept 6 bases outside the gene matches. In DNA form, the CDR3 reads TGTGCCAGCAGTTTGCCAGGGGGCCGGGACGAGCAGTACTTC. It codes for CASSLPGGRDEQYF.

This clonotype was seen more than once but under ten times. The chain carries TRBV20-1 and TRBJ2-3; 14 nucleotides align to TRBD2. This CDR3 comprises 16 residues. The germline CDR1 and CDR2 sequences are DFQATT and SNEGSKA (reference sequence). The V segment lost 0 bases and the J segment 10 bases; nucleotides outside the gene matches: 9. DNA for the CDR3: TGCAGTGCTAGAGAGCCGGGACTAGCGGGAGAGAGGGCGCAGTATTTT. It encodes CSAREPGLAGERAQYF.

In its sample, this clonotype was seen a few times. V gene TRBV20-1 combines with J gene TRBJ2-5, with D unresolved. Trimming took 7 bases from V and 4 from J, leaving 13 bases between them. The germline CDR1 and CDR2 sequences are DFQATT and SNEGSKA (reference sequence). CDR3 length: 12 residues. CDR3 nucleotide sequence: TGCAGTGTATCTGTAGGCCGAGAGACCCAGTACTTC. Residues: CSVSVGRETQYF.

This chain joins TRBV19 and TRBJ2-3, with 9 bases identical to TRBD2. CDR3 length: 14 amino acids. Germline CDR1 is LNHDA and CDR2 is SQIVND (reference sequence). After removal of 11 bases from V and 1 base from J, the junction contained 7 bases not matched to a gene. Written as DNA, the CDR3 is TGTGCCGTCAAAGGCGGGAGGGGCACAGATACGCAGTATTTT. This codes for CAVKGGRGTDTQYF.

This clonotype was found a few times. J is TRBJ2-7 and V is TRBV20-1; D is unresolved. CDR3 length: 11 amino acids. The V gene lost 4 bases and the J gene lost 2 bases, with 6 bases spanning the gap. Germline V gene data show CDR1 as DFQATT and CDR2 as SNEGSKA (reference sequence). The CDR3 loop reads CSAIATYEQYF. The CDR3 bases are TGCAGTGCTATCGCTACCTACGAGCAGTACTTC.

This clonotype was counted a few times. The chain uses TRBV15 and TRBJ2-7, with D possibly called TRBD1 or TRBD2 (5 bases each). Deletions cut 0 bases from V and 1 base from J, with 16 bases between. This CDR3 has 17 amino acids. The germline V gene has CDR1 LNHNV and CDR2 YYDKDF (reference sequence). As DNA, the CDR3 is TGTGCCACCAGCAGAGATCCGGGCACGGGGCCTTCCTACGAGCAGTACTTC. This translates into CATSRDPGTGPSYEQYF.

Ten or more counts support this clonotype. This sequence joins TRBV6-5 and TRBJ1-3; unclear D gene. Trimming removed 4 bases from V and 0 bases from J, with 13 bases in between. Germline lookup yields CDR1 MNHEY and CDR2 SVGAGI. This CDR3 region has 16 residues. The CDR3 sequence: CASSSQTPNSGNTIYF. In DNA form, the CDR3 reads TGTGCCAGCAGTTCCCAGACACCGAACTCTGGAAACACCATATATTTT.

With respect to this clonotype: Just one base apart from a much larger clone, this may be a read error. CDR3 in DNA: TGCAGTGCTAGAGTCTACAATGAGCAGTTCTTC. Its protein is CSARVYNEQFF. The chain is built from TRBV20-1 and TRBJ2-1; D is undetermined. The CDR3 is made up of 11 amino acids. V dropped 1 base and J dropped 3 bases, with 1 base sitting between them. From germline, CDR1 is DFQATT and CDR2 SNEGSKA (reference sequence).

With regard to this clonotype: The junction shows a germline mismatch at one end, possibly a read error. The CDR3 spells CASRDVSLETQCF. The DNA of the CDR3 is TGTGCCAGCAGGGACGTGTCCCTGGAGACCCAGTGCTTC. This chain connects TRBV27 to TRBJ2-5; D gene unclear. The CDR3 is 13 amino acids. Germline V CDR1 and CDR2: MNHEY, SMNVEV (reference sequence).

This clonotype was seen only a few times. The genes are TRBV7-8 and TRBJ2-3; unclear D gene. V was pared by 5 bases and J by 7 bases, with 16 bases between. Looked up from germline, CDR1 is SGHVS and CDR2 is FQNEAQ. The length of the CDR3 is 14 residues. The CDR3 region is CASSLSLGAHTQYF. CDR3 in DNA: TGTGCCAGCAGCCTCTCCCTCGGCGCTCATACGCAGTATTTT.

This clonotype was seen a handful of times. The chain uses TRBV9 and TRBJ2-1; D is undetermined. This CDR3 is 14 amino acids long. Germline loops: CDR1 SGDLS, CDR2 YYNGEE. Trimming took off 0 bases at V and 6 bases at J, with 10 bases between the two ends. The CDR3 protein is CASSVGSRSNEQFF. CDR3 DNA: TGTGCCAGCAGCGTAGGATCGCGGTCCAATGAGCAGTTCTTC.

The table lists this clonotype with a few counts. The chain couples TRBV15 to TRBJ2-3; D possibly corresponds to TRBD2 (6 bases). This CDR3 is 15 amino acids long. Trimming stripped 5 bases from V and 3 bases from J, with 15 bases between. Germline V CDR1 and CDR2: LNHNV, YYDKDF (reference sequence). The CDR3 sequence is CATSPEGRGTDTQYF. The CDR3 DNA reads TGTGCCACCAGCCCCGAGGGGCGGGGAACAGATACGCAGTATTTT.

This clonotype showed up many times. The chain has TRBV6-1 and TRBJ2-3; tentative D call: TRBD2 (6 bases). The CDR3 is 15 residues long. Germline V gives CDR1 MNHNS, CDR2 SASEGT. V lost 4 bases to trimming and J lost 0 bases, with 11 bases between them. The CDR3: CASSGLDPSTDTQYF. The CDR3 DNA follows: TGTGCCAGCAGTGGACTAGACCCGAGCACAGATACGCAGTATTTT.

This clonotype was seen a handful of times. The chain has TRBV19 and TRBJ2-1; D gene uncertain. Germline CDR1 reads LNHDA; CDR2 reads SQIVND (reference sequence). The CDR3 has 14 amino acids. Trimming took 5 bases from V and 3 from J, leaving 11 bases between them. CDR3 nucleotides: TGTGCCAGTAGTGAGTGGGCCAGCTACAATGAGCAGTTCTTC. Its protein is CASSEWASYNEQFF.

This clonotype was detected many times. The CDR3 is CASSAPSAAYSYEQYF. CDR3 bases: TGTGCCAGCAGCGCCCCGTCGGCGGCTTACTCCTACGAGCAGTACTTC. The chain uses TRBV6-1 and TRBJ2-7, with D hard to call. This CDR3 region has 16 residues. With 6 bases removed from V and 0 bases from J, the gap between germline ends came to 18 bases. Looked up from germline, CDR1 is MNHNS and CDR2 is SASEGT.

This clonotype was recorded a few times. The CDR3 region has the DNA TGTGCCAGCAGCTCCCTGGACCCGTTTCGCCACGAGCAGTACTTC. Its translation is CASSSLDPFRHEQYF. This sequence joins TRBV5-4 and TRBJ2-7; D remains ambiguous. The CDR3 is 15 residues long. CDR1 is SGHNT, CDR2 YYREEE, per germline (reference sequence). V was cut by 3 bases and J by 5 bases, with 18 bases left in between.

This clonotype was counted many times. J is TRBJ1-1 and V is TRBV7-2; D unresolved. CDR1 SGHTA and CDR2 FQGNSA come from the germline V gene. V gave up 6 bases and J gave up 1 base, with 9 bases separating them. The CDR3 is 13 residues long. The CDR3 DNA sequence: TGTGCCAGCAGTACACAGAGGAACACTGAAGCTTTCTTT. It specifies CASSTQRNTEAFF.

The chain recombines TRBV20-1 with TRBJ1-5, with 8 bases matching TRBD1. The CDR3 sequence is 12 residues long. V was pared by 6 bases and J by 5 bases, with 3 bases of the junction left unmatched. CDR1 is DFQATT and CDR2 is SNEGSKA in the germline V gene (reference sequence). CDR3: CSAAQGDQPQHF. Written as DNA, the CDR3 is TGCAGTGCCGCACAGGGGGATCAGCCCCAGCATTTT.

About this clonotype itself: One base away lies a much larger clone, so this may be a sequencing read error. This sequence joins TRBV29-1 and TRBJ2-5; maybe TRBD2 (6 bases). This CDR3 has 14 amino acids. CDR1 and CDR2 from the germline V gene are SQVTM and ANQGSEA. This chain's CDR3 is CSVLGLRTQETQCF. The CDR3 DNA follows: TGCAGCGTGCTGGGACTCAGAACCCAAGAGACCCAGTGCTTC.